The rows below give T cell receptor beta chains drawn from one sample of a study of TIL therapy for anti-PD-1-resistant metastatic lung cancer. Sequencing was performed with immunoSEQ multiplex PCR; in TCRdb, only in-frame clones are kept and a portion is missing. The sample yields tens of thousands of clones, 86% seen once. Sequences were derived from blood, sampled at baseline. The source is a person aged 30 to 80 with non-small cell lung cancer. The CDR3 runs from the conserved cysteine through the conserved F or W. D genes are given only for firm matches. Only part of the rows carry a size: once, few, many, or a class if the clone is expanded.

CDR3nt: TGTGCCAGCAGCTTAGAGGGCAGGGGCACCGGGGAGCTGTTTTTT
CDR3aa: CASSLEGRGTGELFF
j_gene: TRBJ2-2
v_gene: TRBV11-3
abundance: -
d_gene: -

CDR3nt: TGTGCCTGGAGTGGGGGGAACAATCAGCCCCAGCATTTT
CDR3aa: CAWSGGNNQPQHF
j_gene: TRBJ1-5
v_gene: TRBV30
abundance: few
d_gene: -

CDR3nt: TGTGCCAGCAGCCTGCGTGTCCCCTACGAGCAGTACTTC
CDR3aa: CASSLRVPYEQYF
j_gene: TRBJ2-7
v_gene: TRBV11-3
abundance: -
d_gene: -

CDR3nt: TGTGCCAGTAGTGGGGGGGGAGCGGCTTCAAGCACAGATACGCAGTATTTT
CDR3aa: CASSGGGAASSTDTQYF
j_gene: TRBJ2-3
v_gene: TRBV19
abundance: -
d_gene: TRBD2

CDR3nt: TGCGCCAGCAGCCCCTCCAGATCCGGAATCACAGATACGCAGTATTTT
CDR3aa: CASSPSRSGITDTQYF
j_gene: TRBJ2-3
v_gene: TRBV4-3
abundance: -
d_gene: -

CDR3nt: TGTGCCAGCAGTGAATCGGGGAGGCTGGGGGCCAACGTCCTGACTTTC
CDR3aa: CASSESGRLGANVLTF
j_gene: TRBJ2-6
v_gene: TRBV25-1
abundance: -
d_gene: -

CDR3nt: TGTGCCAGCTCATCAAAAGGAGGTGGGCATAGCAATCAGCCCCAGCATTTT
CDR3aa: CASSSKGGGHSNQPQHF
j_gene: TRBJ1-5
v_gene: TRBV18
abundance: -
d_gene: -

CDR3nt: TGTGCCAGCAGCCCTCTGAGGGACTACAACGAGCAGTACTTC
CDR3aa: CASSPLRDYNEQYF
j_gene: TRBJ2-7
v_gene: TRBV7-9
abundance: -
d_gene: TRBD2

CDR3nt: TGTGCCAGCAGCTCGGGGGCGGGGAACTATGGCTACACCTTC
CDR3aa: CASSSGAGNYGYTF
j_gene: TRBJ1-2
v_gene: TRBV7-2
abundance: few
d_gene: -

CDR3nt: TGTGCCAGCAACCAACTGACAGGTTCTGGAAACACCATATATTTT
CDR3aa: CASNQLTGSGNTIYF
j_gene: TRBJ1-3
v_gene: TRBV6-5
abundance: -
d_gene: -

CDR3nt: TGTGCCAGCAGTTTCAGAGGGAGCGGCTACACCTTC
CDR3aa: CASSFRGSGYTF
j_gene: TRBJ1-2
v_gene: TRBV28
abundance: -
d_gene: -

CDR3nt: TGTGCCAGCAGCCCCTCGCGGGGGAGGGATACGCAGTATTTT
CDR3aa: CASSPSRGRDTQYF
j_gene: TRBJ2-3
v_gene: TRBV5-4
abundance: -
d_gene: TRBD2

CDR3nt: TGTGCCAGCAGCGCGGGACTAGCGGGGGGTTCAGATACGCAGTATTTT
CDR3aa: CASSAGLAGGSDTQYF
j_gene: TRBJ2-3
v_gene: TRBV7-9
abundance: once
d_gene: TRBD2

CDR3nt: TGCGCCAGCAGCCAAGATTCTCGGGGGGTTGATGAAAAACTGTTTTTT
CDR3aa: CASSQDSRGVDEKLFF
j_gene: TRBJ1-4
v_gene: TRBV4-3
abundance: -
d_gene: -

CDR3nt: TGTGCCAGCAGTTTTCCGACTAGCGGGAGGGCCGGGGGGCGTGTCCACAATGAGCAGTTCTTC
CDR3aa: CASSFPTSGRAGGRVHNEQFF
j_gene: TRBJ2-1
v_gene: TRBV28
abundance: -
d_gene: TRBD2

CDR3nt: TGTGCCAGCTCACCGACTCAGGGTGTCACTGAAGCTTTCTTT
CDR3aa: CASSPTQGVTEAFF
j_gene: TRBJ1-1
v_gene: TRBV18
abundance: -
d_gene: -

CDR3nt: TGTGCCAGCAGTTTTGATGCCGGGGAGCTGTTTTTT
CDR3aa: CASSFDAGELFF
j_gene: TRBJ2-2
v_gene: TRBV28
abundance: -
d_gene: -

CDR3nt: TGTGCCAGCAGCCAAGCCCGGACGGGAGGCTACACCTTC
CDR3aa: CASSQARTGGYTF
j_gene: TRBJ1-2
v_gene: TRBV3-1/TRBV3-2
abundance: -
d_gene: -

CDR3nt: TGCGCCAGCAGCTTGAACAGGCCCGCGGAGACCCAGTACTTC
CDR3aa: CASSLNRPAETQYF
j_gene: TRBJ2-5
v_gene: TRBV5-1
abundance: -
d_gene: -

CDR3nt: TGTGCCAGCAGCTCCCGGATAGCGGGGGAGTACAATGAGCAGTTCTTC
CDR3aa: CASSSRIAGEYNEQFF
j_gene: TRBJ2-1
v_gene: TRBV7-2
abundance: -
d_gene: TRBD2

CDR3nt: TGTGCCTGGACTAGCGGGAGGGCCAACACCGGGGAGCTGTTTTTT
CDR3aa: CAWTSGRANTGELFF
j_gene: TRBJ2-2
v_gene: TRBV30
abundance: -
d_gene: TRBD2

CDR3nt: TGTGCCAGCAGCCCGGTAGGACAGGGTTCTGAAAAACTGTTTTTT
CDR3aa: CASSPVGQGSEKLFF
j_gene: TRBJ1-4
v_gene: TRBV7-2
abundance: once
d_gene: TRBD1

CDR3nt: TGTGCCAGTACTCCGGGACCGAATCATGGGGGCACCGGGGAGCTGTTTTTT
CDR3aa: CASTPGPNHGGTGELFF
j_gene: TRBJ2-2
v_gene: TRBV19
abundance: -
d_gene: -

CDR3nt: TGTGCCAGCAGCTTGAACCCAGGGAGCGAGCAGTTCTTC
CDR3aa: CASSLNPGSEQFF
j_gene: TRBJ2-1
v_gene: TRBV11-3
abundance: -
d_gene: -

CDR3nt: TGTGCCAGCAGTTTCGGGGGACTCCCACGGCAGTTCTTC
CDR3aa: CASSFGGLPRQFF
j_gene: TRBJ2-1
v_gene: TRBV28
abundance: -
d_gene: -

CDR3nt: TGTGCCAGCAGCGTAAGCGGGGGGGGATCCTTTGAAGCTTTCTTT
CDR3aa: CASSVSGGGSFEAFF
j_gene: TRBJ1-1
v_gene: TRBV9
abundance: -
d_gene: -